These T cell receptor beta chains were read from a single sample in a study of control samples from healthy donors and cancer patients. Only in-frame clones appear in the TCRdb table, and some are missing; sequencing was by immunoSEQ multiplex PCR. The data contain around 100,000 clones, 92% of them singletons. Specimen: blood. The receptors come from a woman under 30 in good health. Both conserved end residues are part of each CDR3. Each record gives: V gene, D gene, J gene, clone size, CDR3 DNA, CDR3 protein. The D gene is left open where the match is weak. Not every row has a clone size; where given, it reads once, few, many or a size class.

TRBV12-3/TRBV12-4	.	TRBJ2-2	.	TGTGCCAGCAGTTTGGGCCGACCCGGGGAGCTGTTTTTT	CASSLGRPGELFF
TRBV7-9	.	TRBJ2-5	.	TGTGCCAGCAGCCCCTTTTTGACCCAGTACTTC	CASSPFLTQYF
TRBV4-1	.	TRBJ1-2	.	TGCGCCAGCAGCCAGAAGACCCATTCCCAGGGGTTAGCTAACTATGGCTACACCTTC	CASSQKTHSQGLANYGYTF
TRBV11-3	.	TRBJ1-2	.	TGTGCCAGCAGCTTTGACGGGGCGGCTGGCTACACCTTC	CASSFDGAAGYTF
TRBV5-1	.	TRBJ1-4	.	TGCGCCAGCAGCCCAGGGGACGGAGCTAATGAAAAACTGTTTTTT	CASSPGDGANEKLFF
TRBV19	.	TRBJ1-1	.	TGTGCCAGTAGTATAGATCATAGAGGGGTCGGCACTGAAGCTTTCTTT	CASSIDHRGVGTEAFF
TRBV10-3	TRBD1	TRBJ2-2	.	TGTGCCATCAGGCAGGGGGCAGGTGGGGAGCTGTTTTTT	CAIRQGAGGELFF
TRBV6-5	.	TRBJ1-3	.	TGTGCCAGCAGCCTCCGGCCTACCTCTGGAAACACCATATATTTT	CASSLRPTSGNTIYF
TRBV7-6	.	TRBJ1-4	.	TGTGCCAGCAGCCCCCTCCAGGGAATCAATGAAAAACTGTTTTTT	CASSPLQGINEKLFF
TRBV5-4	TRBD1	TRBJ1-1	.	TGTGCCAGCAGCCCGGGACAGACTACTGAAGCTTTCTTT	CASSPGQTTEAFF
TRBV30	.	TRBJ1-1	.	TGTGCCTGGAGTACCGGGGAGGGGAACACTGAAGCTTTCTTT	CAWSTGEGNTEAFF
TRBV5-4	.	TRBJ2-5	.	TGTGCCAGCAGCCCTCGTGGGGGAGAGACCCAGTACTTC	CASSPRGGETQYF
TRBV14	.	TRBJ1-2	.	TGTGCCAGCAGCCAATTTCCTCTGAATGGCTACACCTTC	CASSQFPLNGYTF
TRBV5-4	TRBD1	TRBJ1-1	.	TGTGCCAGCAGCTTCTACAGGGGCGATGGCACTGAAGCTTTCTTT	CASSFYRGDGTEAFF
TRBV27	.	TRBJ1-1	.	TGTGCCAGCAGTTTCGGAGGGTCGTACACTGAAGCTTTCTTT	CASSFGGSYTEAFF
TRBV11-3	TRBD2	TRBJ2-3	.	TGTGCCAGCAGCTTTGCACTAGCGGGAGTGGCAGATACGCAGTATTTT	CASSFALAGVADTQYF
TRBV7-9	.	TRBJ1-1	few	TGTGCCAGCAGCTTATCCTTGTCAGAGGCTTTCTTT	CASSLSLSEAFF
TRBV10-3	.	TRBJ2-3	.	TGTGCCATCAGTGAGTGGGGGACAGATACGCAGTATTTT	CAISEWGTDTQYF
TRBV6-5	.	TRBJ1-5	.	TGTGCCAGCAGAACAGGCTTCAATCAGCCCCAGCATTTT	CASRTGFNQPQHF
TRBV11-3	.	TRBJ2-7	.	TGTGCCAGCAGCGACGGGGGCCTCTACGAGCAGTACTTC	CASSDGGLYEQYF
TRBV5-6	.	TRBJ1-2	.	TGTGCCAGCAGCGCGCTGGGGGTTAACTATGGCTACACCTTC	CASSALGVNYGYTF
TRBV28	TRBD2	TRBJ2-1	once	TGTGCCAGCAGCGAGTGGGCGGGGGGTACACATAACTCCTACAATGAGCAGTTCTTC	CASSEWAGGTHNSYNEQFF
TRBV5-1	TRBD2	TRBJ2-7	.	TGCGCCAGCAGAAACGGGGGGGCGAACGAGCAGTACTTC	CASRNGGANEQYF
TRBV11-1	.	TRBJ2-7	.	TGTGCCAGCAGGGATGCACAGGGAGGAGGGGAGCAGTACTTC	CASRDAQGGGEQYF
TRBV7-6	.	TRBJ2-3	.	TGTGCCAGCACCACAGGGGAACGAGGGAGGGACTTACCGGGGTATACGCAGTATTTT	CASTTGERGRDLPGYTQYF
TRBV7-6	.	TRBJ1-3	.	TGTGCCAGCAGCTTAGAAAAGGGCTCTTCTGGAAACACCATATATTTT	CASSLEKGSSGNTIYF
TRBV7-2	.	TRBJ2-3	.	TGTGCCAGCAGCCCCCCGGGGCGGGCAAGGTTCGGCACAGATACGCAGTATTTT	CASSPPGRARFGTDTQYF
TRBV4-1	.	TRBJ1-5	.	TGCGCCAGCAGCCAAGATGTGGGGGATAGCAATCAGCCCCAGCATTTT	CASSQDVGDSNQPQHF
TRBV6-4	TRBD1	TRBJ1-6	.	TGTGCCAGCAGTCGGGACAGGGTGAATTCACCCCTCCACTTT	CASSRDRVNSPLHF
TRBV15	.	TRBJ1-6	.	TGTGCCACCAGCAACGACATACTCGGTAATTCACCCCTCCACTTT	CATSNDILGNSPLHF
TRBV5-1	.	TRBJ2-2	.	TGCGCCAGCAGATGGGAGCCCGGGGAGCTGTTTTTT	CASRWEPGELFF
TRBV24-1	TRBD2	TRBJ2-1	.	TGTGCCACCAGTGAGGCGGGGAGGGACTACGGCGAGCAGTTCTTC	CATSEAGRDYGEQFF
TRBV4-1	.	TRBJ1-1	.	TGCGCCAGCAGCAGCCGGGTCACTGAAGCTTTCTTT	CASSSRVTEAFF
TRBV11-3	.	TRBJ2-5	.	TGTGCCAGCAGCCCGGGGCAGGGCCAAGAGACCCAGTACTTC	CASSPGQGQETQYF
TRBV19	.	TRBJ2-1	.	TGTGCCAGTAATCAGGACCACTCCTACAATGAGCAGTTCTTC	CASNQDHSYNEQFF